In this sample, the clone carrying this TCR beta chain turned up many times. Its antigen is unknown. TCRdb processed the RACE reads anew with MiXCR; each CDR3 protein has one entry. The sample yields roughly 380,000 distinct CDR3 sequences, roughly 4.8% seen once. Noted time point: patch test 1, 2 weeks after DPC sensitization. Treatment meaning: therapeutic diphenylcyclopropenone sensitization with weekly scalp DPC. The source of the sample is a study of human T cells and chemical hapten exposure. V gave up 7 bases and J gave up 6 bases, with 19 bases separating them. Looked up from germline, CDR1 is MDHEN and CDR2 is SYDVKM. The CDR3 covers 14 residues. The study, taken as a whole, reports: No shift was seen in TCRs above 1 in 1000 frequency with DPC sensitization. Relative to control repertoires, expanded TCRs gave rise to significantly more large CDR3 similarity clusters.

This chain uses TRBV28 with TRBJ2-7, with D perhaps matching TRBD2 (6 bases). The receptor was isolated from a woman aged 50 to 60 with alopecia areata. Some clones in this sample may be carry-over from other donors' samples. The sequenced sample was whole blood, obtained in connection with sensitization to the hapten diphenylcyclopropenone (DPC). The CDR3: CASNSPSEGSEQYF. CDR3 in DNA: TGTGCCAGCAACTCCCCGTCGGAGGGTAGCGAGCAGTACTTC.